This T cell receptor (beta chain) was found in a study of breast tumors, draining lymph nodes, adjacent tissues. Study-level results: Tumor repertoires ranked between lymph nodes and nontumor tissue in diversity, with V and J gene preferences. That most tumor T cells come from lymph nodes remained unproven. Luminal-like breast cancer showed significantly higher tumor–nontumor repertoire similarity than basal-like. Data fit most tumor T cells coming from lymph node, expanding in tumor.

TCRdb ran MiXCR on the multiplex PCR reads and lists one entry per CDR3 protein. The repertoire holds around 130,000 distinct CDR3 sequences, with just under 20% as singletons. This CDR3 is 12 amino acids long. The V gene's germline CDR1 is LNHDA and CDR2 SQIVND (reference sequence). In the case of this clonotype: Its cognate antigen is unknown. This clone may be a read error of a much larger clone one base away.

Axillary draining lymph nodes of breast cancer patients supplied the node samples. Input material: axillary lymph node tissue. This clonotype was obtained from a female donor with breast cancer. Some clones in this sample may be carry-over from other donors' samples. The chain couples TRBV19 to TRBJ1-2; D ambiguous. The CDR3: CASSAGNYGYAF. The CDR3, as DNA: TGTGCCAGTAGCGCGGGTAACTATGGCTACGCCTTC. Full variable domain (rest looked up from reference TRBV19 and TRBJ1-2): DGGITQSPKYLFRKEGQNVTLSCEQNLNHDAMYWYRQDPGQGLRLIYYSQIVNDFQKGDIAEGYSVSREKKESFPLTVTSAQKNPTAFYLCASSAGNYGYAFGSGTRLTVV.